This note documents a single T cell receptor beta chain sequence. Trimming took 3 bases from V and 7 from J; bases not matched to a gene: 6. This CDR3 spans 15 amino acids. From germline, CDR1 is LNHDA and CDR2 SQIVND (reference sequence). Under the authors' procedure: Reference gene primer amplification gave estimated nucleated cell counts. Some clones are missing from TCRdb's copy, which holds only in-frame ones; the method was immunoSEQ multiplex PCR. V, J and clone size are those of that table, while D and trimming were read from the DNA. The sample yields around 99,000 clones, about three quarters seen once. These data are taken from a study of blood T cell repertoires in COVID-19. The overall study: COVID-19 samples, acute and convalescent, were from the United States, Italy and Spain. Nucleic acid was either cDNA or gDNA, and it came from T cells, B-cell-depleted T cells, or PBMCs.

The V gene is TRBV19, the J gene TRBJ1-6, with 7 positions matching TRBD1. The sample was peripheral blood. The sequence derives from a man between 65 and 79 years old with acute or convalescent COVID-19. CDR3: CASSITGASNSPLHF. CDR3 nucleotides: TGTGCCAGTAGTATCACAGGGGCCTCCAATTCACCCCTCCACTTT.